This record concerns one T cell receptor (beta chain) sequence. The antigen is undetermined. As for time point: week 23, last vaccination. In every dose of vaccine, 300 ug of mutant IDH1 20-mer peptide was given alongside topical imiquimod. Profiling relied on immunoSEQ multiplex PCR, and the TCRdb table lists in-frame clones only, not all of them. In the table there are about 33,000 clones, approximately 88% of which are singletons. These data originate in a study of a mutant IDH1 vaccine in newly diagnosed glioma. The study, taken as a whole, reports: Apparently unrelated to pseudoprogression were changes in the top peripheral T cell clonotypes.

V gave up 0 bases and J gave up 2 bases, with 7 bases separating them. This CDR3 spans 14 amino acids. Germline CDR1 reads SGHTS; CDR2 reads YDEGEE. The source of this sequence is a man aged 40-50 years with glioma. The sample here was PBMCs, taken from a glioma patient whose treatment included an IDH1 peptide vaccine. This chain joins TRBV5-8 and TRBJ2-3; D call uncertain. CDR3 residues: CASSLERSTDTQYF. For the CDR3, the DNA is TGTGCCAGCAGCTTGGAGAGGTCCACAGATACGCAGTATTTT.